These 10 T cell receptor beta chains were sequenced from one sample in a study of blood T cell repertoires in COVID-19. Assay used: immunoSEQ multiplex PCR; TCRdb lists only in-frame clones, some missing. The repertoire holds tens of thousands of clones, with 78% as singletons. The sequenced sample was peripheral blood. These receptors came from a human donor in a cohort sampled during active COVID-19.

This clone was seen only once. The chain uses TRBV5-1 and TRBJ1-4, with TRBD1 matching 7 bases. The CDR3 sequence is 15 residues long. V lost 3 bases, J lost 3 bases, and 5 bases stayed unmatched. Germline assignment: CDR1 SGHRS and CDR2 YFSETQ. The CDR3 coding sequence is TGCGCCAGCAGCTGGGGGACAGCGCCTAATGAAAAACTGTTTTTT. Amino acids: CASSWGTAPNEKLFF.

This chain uses TRBV7-2 with TRBJ2-3; 10 bases fit TRBD2. J lost 2 bases, V lost 3 bases, and 8 bases had no gene match. Germline V lookup: CDR1 SGHTA, CDR2 FQGNSA. The CDR3 contains 17 residues. CDR3 residues: CASSFLPSGGHTDTQYF. In DNA, the CDR3 is TGTGCCAGCAGCTTCCTTCCTAGCGGGGGACACACAGATACGCAGTATTTT.

CDR3 in amino acids: CASSYSTTEVYEQYF. The CDR3 coding sequence is TGTGCCAGCAGTTACTCGACGACCGAGGTCTACGAGCAGTACTTC. J is TRBJ2-7 and V is TRBV6-6; D remains ambiguous. The CDR3 covers 15 residues. Germline CDR1 reads MNHNY; CDR2 reads SVGAGI (reference sequence). The germline V and J ends were trimmed by 0 bases and 3 bases, with 12 bases remaining between them.

V is TRBV3-1 (or the pseudogene TRBV3-2) and J is TRBJ1-6; 7 nucleotides agree with TRBD1. The CDR3 covers 15 residues. Trimming cost V 6 bases and J 4 bases; bases outside gene matches: 6. Germline V gene sequence: CDR1 LGHDT, CDR2 YNNKEL (reference sequence). The CDR3 spells CASSRQGLYNSPLHF. The CDR3 DNA reads TGTGCCAGCAGTCGACAGGGATTATATAATTCACCCCTCCACTTT.

This CDR3 is CASSFLQETQYF. CDR3 bases: TGTGCCAGCAGTTTTTTACAAGAGACCCAGTACTTC. The chain uses TRBV27 and TRBJ2-5; no reliable D call. Trimming pared 3 bases from V and 2 bases from J, leaving 4 bases between. The CDR3 loop spans 12 amino acids. The germline V gene encodes CDR1 MNHEY and CDR2 SMNVEV (reference sequence).

The rearrangement uses TRBV6-2 or TRBV6-3 and TRBJ1-2, with 7 bases fitting TRBD1. V dropped 6 bases and J dropped 5; count of bases not matched to a gene: 9. CDR3 length: 14 amino acids. The germline V gene has CDR1 MNHEY and CDR2 SVGEGT. CDR3 coding DNA: TGTGCCAGCAGCCAGGGACAGATTCCTTATGGCTACACCTTC. This gives the protein CASSQGQIPYGYTF.

The rearrangement uses TRBV5-1 and TRBJ1-4, with TRBD1 matching 8 bases. Germline CDR1 is SGHRS and CDR2 is YFSETQ. After removal of 3 bases from V and 4 bases from J, the junction contained 5 bases not matched to a gene. This CDR3 has 15 amino acids. CDR3 protein: CASSSGQAVNEKLFF. CDR3 DNA: TGCGCCAGCAGCTCGGGACAGGCCGTTAATGAAAAACTGTTTTTT.

This sequence joins TRBV27 and TRBJ1-2, with D tentatively TRBD1 (5 bases). Trimming left V 4 bases short and J 2 bases short, with 8 bases between. The CDR3 runs 13 residues. Germline values: CDR1 MNHEY, CDR2 SMNVEV (reference sequence). The CDR3 bases are TGTGCCAGCAGTTCGGCAGGGAACTATGGCTACACCTTC. As protein: CASSSAGNYGYTF.

The chain carries TRBV18 and TRBJ2-5, with D perhaps TRBD1 (6 bases). The CDR3 has 16 amino acids. The germline V gene encodes CDR1 KGHSH and CDR2 LQKENI. Trimming removed 3 bases from V and 4 bases from J, with 18 bases in between. In DNA form, the CDR3 reads TGTGCCAGCTCACCCCCCGATACCGCCAGGGGAGAGACCCAGTACTTC. Protein: CASSPPDTARGETQYF. The whole variable domain, remainder taken from reference TRBV18 and TRBJ2-5, is NAGVMQNPRHLVRRRGQEARLRCSPMKGHSHVYWYRQLPEEGLKFMVYLQKENIIDESGMPKERFSAEFPKEGPSILRIQQVVRGDSAAYFCASSPPDTARGETQYFGPGTRLLVL.

The chain uses TRBV27 and TRBJ1-2; D not resolved. Germline lookup yields CDR1 MNHEY and CDR2 SMNVEV (reference sequence). V lost 4 bases and J 1 base, leaving 16 bases between the germline ends. The CDR3 has 16 residues. CDR3 nucleotide sequence: TGTGCCAGCAGTTCCCTGGGCGGGCGATATAACTATGGCTACACCTTC. It encodes CASSSLGGRYNYGYTF.